The 25 T cell receptor beta chains below come from one sample, sequenced in a study of T cells in narcolepsy. Some clones are missing from TCRdb's copy, which holds only in-frame ones; the method was immunoSEQ multiplex PCR. This sample yields tens of thousands of clones, of which 79% are seen a single time; 6.6% belongs to the top ten. The sample taken for sequencing was memory (CD45RA-) CD4+ T cells from blood. These receptors came from a human donor in good health.

The V call is TRBV19, the J call TRBJ2-5; 10 bases fit TRBD1. This CDR3 is 13 amino acids long. Germline loops: CDR1 LNHDA, CDR2 SQIVND (reference sequence). Trimming at V came to 6 bases and at J to 4 bases, leaving 2 bases not matched to a gene. CDR3 sequence: CASSDRGRETQYF. The CDR3 DNA follows: TGTGCCAGTAGCGACAGGGGGCGAGAGACCCAGTACTTC.

The chain employs TRBV6-1 and TRBJ1-2, with D unclear. The CDR3 covers 14 residues. V was cut by 0 bases and J by 4 bases, with 9 bases left in between. Germline CDR1 is MNHNS and CDR2 is SASEGT. The CDR3 loop reads CASSEARRSYGYTF. The CDR3 DNA follows: TGTGCCAGCAGTGAAGCGCGAAGGAGCTATGGCTACACCTTC.

The chain employs TRBV5-6 and TRBJ1-2; D is ambiguous. The germline V gene has CDR1 SGHDT and CDR2 YYEEEE. V was trimmed by 0 bases and J by 8 bases, leaving 11 bases between them. The CDR3 consists of 13 residues. CDR3 in amino acids: CASSLEGFRGYTF. CDR3 bases: TGTGCCAGCAGCTTGGAAGGATTTCGAGGCTACACCTTC.

The CDR3 DNA is TGTGCCAGCAGGGAACCGGGACAGGGGTCCTACAATGAGCAGTTCTTC. Its protein product is CASREPGQGSYNEQFF. The chain uses TRBV28 and TRBJ2-1; 10 bases agree with TRBD1. Trimming cost V 6 bases and J 1 base; bases outside gene matches: 6. The CDR3 spans 16 residues. CDR1 MDHEN and CDR2 SYDVKM come from the germline V gene.

J is TRBJ2-5 and V is TRBV2; D not certain. CDR3 length: 12 amino acids. Trimming removed 8 bases at V and 3 bases at J, with 10 bases between. CDR1 is SNHLY, CDR2 FYNNEI, per germline. CDR3 sequence (DNA): TGTGCCAGCGGATACATGGAAGAGACCCAGTACTTC. Its protein product is CASGYMEETQYF.

This clone was detected a few times. The chain is built from TRBV2 and TRBJ1-1, with a weak D call TRBD1 (6 bases). The V end lost 5 bases, the J end lost 11 bases, and 12 bases lay between the germline ends. The CDR3 runs 11 residues. From germline, CDR1 is SNHLY and CDR2 FYNNEI. Here the CDR3 DNA reads TGTGCCAGCAGTAAAGGGACACACGCTTTCTTT. Translated: CASSKGTHAFF.

This sequence joins TRBV18 and TRBJ1-4, with D possibly TRBD1 on 6 matching bases. This CDR3 spans 15 amino acids. Trimming pared 4 bases from V and 6 bases from J, leaving 15 bases between. CDR1 is KGHSH, CDR2 LQKENI, per germline. CDR3 DNA: TGTGCCAGCTCACTCACAGGGACCCACTATGAAAAACTGTTTTTT. Protein product: CASSLTGTHYEKLFF. The variable domain in full, with the rest retrieved from reference TRBV18 and TRBJ1-4, is NAGVMQNPRHLVRRRGQEARLRCSPMKGHSHVYWYRQLPEEGLKFMVYLQKENIIDESGMPKERFSAEFPKEGPSILRIQQVVRGDSAAYFCASSLTGTHYEKLFFGSGTQLSVL.

J is TRBJ2-1 and V is TRBV19, with TRBD2 identical over 16 bases. V was pared by 9 bases and J by 4 bases, with 6 bases of the junction left unmatched. CDR1 is LNHDA, CDR2 SQIVND, per germline (reference sequence). The CDR3 extends over 16 amino acids. The CDR3, as DNA: TGTGCCAGCGGGACTAGCGGGGGGGTAGGGTACAATGAGCAGTTCTTC. Amino acids: CASGTSGGVGYNEQFF.

V and J are TRBV6-5 and TRBJ1-2; 7 bases map to TRBD1. V trimming: 5 bases; J trimming: 4 bases; junction bases outside the gene matches: 10. CDR3 length: 15 residues. CDR1 and CDR2 from the germline V gene are MNHEY and SVGAGI. The DNA of the CDR3 is TGTGCCAGCAGTAGGGCCGGGACAGAGACCTATGGCTACACCTTC. Translating gives CASSRAGTETYGYTF.

This clone has more than one count but fewer than ten. The chain links TRBV18 to TRBJ1-3, with D hard to call. There are 16 residues in the CDR3. The germline V gene encodes CDR1 KGHSH and CDR2 LQKENI. V shed 2 bases and J shed 2 bases, with 13 bases lying between them. CDR3 nucleotide sequence: TGTGCCAGCTCACCATCGTCCGTGCGGGCTGGAAACACCATATATTTT. Translated: CASSPSSVRAGNTIYF.

The chain employs TRBV7-7 and TRBJ2-5, with D hard to call. Germline assignment: CDR1 SSHAT and CDR2 FNYEAQ (reference sequence). This CDR3 is built from 13 residues. Trimming stripped 1 base from V and 5 bases from J, with 8 bases between. CDR3 sequence: CASSLGPEETQYF. CDR3 bases: TGTGCCAGCAGCTTAGGCCCGGAGGAGACCCAGTACTTC.

The J gene is TRBJ1-4, the V gene TRBV7-9; D may be TRBD1 (6 bases). Germline CDR1 reads SEHNR; CDR2 reads FQNEAQ (reference sequence). The V gene lost 0 bases and the J gene lost 7 bases, with 9 bases spanning the gap. This CDR3 is built from 14 residues. CDR3 coding DNA: TGTGCCAGCAGCTTAGCGGCAGGGGCTGAAAAACTGTTTTTT. Residues: CASSLAAGAEKLFF.

V usage is TRBV7-2 and J usage is TRBJ2-1; the match to TRBD2 covers 13 bases. CDR1 is SGHTA and CDR2 is FQGNSA in the germline V gene. V lost 7 bases and J lost 7; bases outside the gene matches: 7. This CDR3 comprises 15 residues. The CDR3 reads CASTQTSGGWNEQFF. The CDR3 bases are TGTGCCAGCACCCAGACTAGCGGGGGGTGGAATGAGCAGTTCTTC. Based on the CDR3 plus reference TRBV7-2 and TRBJ2-1, the full variable domain is GAGVSQSPSNKVTEKGKDVELRCDPISGHTALYWYRQSLGQGLEFLIYFQGNSAPDKSGLPSDRFSAERTGGSVSTLTIQRTQQEDSAVYLCASTQTSGGWNEQFFGPGTRLTVL.

This sequence joins TRBV5-1 and TRBJ1-4, with 10 bases fitting TRBD1. Germline CDR1 is SGHRS and CDR2 is YFSETQ. After removal of 4 bases from V and 8 bases from J, the junction contained 8 bases not matched to a gene. This CDR3 is built from 15 residues. The CDR3 protein is CASSNRDRGREKLFF. DNA of the CDR3: TGCGCCAGCAGCAACCGGGACAGGGGCCGGGAAAAACTGTTTTTT.

The gene calls are TRBV6-5 and TRBJ1-1; unclear D gene. Trimming pared 6 bases from V and 5 bases from J, leaving 10 bases between. The CDR3 is 12 residues long. Germline loops: CDR1 MNHEY, CDR2 SVGAGI. CDR3 sequence reads: CASSPRETEAFF. CDR3 nucleotides: TGTGCCAGCAGCCCGCGGGAGACTGAAGCTTTCTTT.

This clone has just one count. This chain uses TRBV4-1 with TRBJ2-1; 11 positions match TRBD2. Germline V gene lookup returns CDR1 MGHRA and CDR2 YSYEKL. Germline trimming cut 2 bases from V and 7 bases from J; bases unmatched to any gene: 10. This CDR3 spans 17 amino acids. This CDR3 is CASSQLIAGGGRNEQFF. DNA of the CDR3: TGCGCCAGCAGCCAATTAATAGCGGGAGGGGGACGGAATGAGCAGTTCTTC.

The V gene is TRBV30, the J gene TRBJ2-6; D ambiguous. CDR1 is GTSNPN, CDR2 SVGIG, per germline (reference sequence). V was trimmed by 1 base and J by 0 bases, leaving 16 bases between them. CDR3 length: 18 residues. The CDR3 DNA reads as TGTGCCTGGAGTGGAGGACGAGCGCCTAGCTCTGGGGCCAACGTCCTGACTTTC. Protein sequence: CAWSGGRAPSSGANVLTF.

The CDR3 reads CAWSGGEIEAFF. The CDR3 DNA is TGTGCCTGGAGTGGGGGGGAGATTGAAGCTTTCTTT. The chain carries TRBV30 and TRBJ1-1; D is possibly TRBD1 (5 bases). This CDR3 has 12 residues. The ends were cut back, 1 base at V and 7 bases at J, with 10 bases in the middle. CDR1 GTSNPN and CDR2 SVGIG come from the germline V gene (reference sequence).

This clone was detected a few times. The V call is TRBV9, the J call TRBJ2-1, with 8 bases matching TRBD2. The CDR3 spans 15 residues. V shed 0 bases, J shed 9 bases, and the junction held 8 bases outside the gene matches. Germline V gene data show CDR1 as SGDLS and CDR2 as YYNGEE. This CDR3 is CASSVESGSSGEQFF. The CDR3 DNA sequence: TGTGCCAGCAGCGTAGAAAGCGGGAGCTCGGGTGAGCAGTTCTTC. The full variable domain, its missing parts supplied by reference TRBV9 and TRBJ2-1, is DSGVTQTPKHLITATGQRVTLRCSPRSGDLSVYWYQQSLDQGLQFLIQYYNGEERAKGNILERFSAQQFPDLHSELNLSSLELGDSALYFCASSVESGSSGEQFFGPGTRLTVL.

V is TRBV5-6 and J is TRBJ1-6, with a weak D call TRBD1 (6 bases). The CDR3 is 12 amino acids. Trimming pared 7 bases from V and 11 bases from J, leaving 13 bases between. Germline V CDR1 and CDR2: SGHDT, YYEEEE. CDR3 bases: TGTGCCAGCCGAGGGGGACTTACACCCCTCCACTTT. Its translation is CASRGGLTPLHF.

The chain combines TRBV7-2 with TRBJ2-3; possibly TRBD1 for D (7 bases). Looked up from germline, CDR1 is SGHTA and CDR2 is FQGNSA. Trimming cost V 3 bases and J 1 base, with 8 bases left between them. The CDR3 consists of 14 residues. The CDR3 sequence is CASSFRGGTDTQYF. Here the CDR3 DNA reads TGTGCCAGCAGCTTCAGGGGGGGCACAGATACGCAGTATTTT.

The V and J genes are TRBV5-6 and TRBJ2-3, with TRBD2 matching over 9 bases. V lost 4 bases to trimming and J lost 2 bases; unmatched junction nucleotides: 11. Germline values: CDR1 SGHDT, CDR2 YYEEEE. The CDR3 runs 17 residues. The CDR3 loop is CASSVEHSGGPTDTQYF. The CDR3 DNA sequence: TGTGCCAGCAGCGTGGAACATAGCGGGGGACCCACAGATACGCAGTATTTT.

The rearrangement joins TRBV7-8 to TRBJ1-2; weak D call: TRBD1 (6 bases). Germline V CDR1 and CDR2: SGHVS, FQNEAQ. The germline V and J ends were trimmed by 2 bases and 5 bases, with 15 bases remaining between them. The CDR3 is made up of 15 amino acids. The CDR3 DNA is TGTGCCAGCAGCTTATCGCGGGGGCTGGGTTATGGCTACACCTTC. It codes for CASSLSRGLGYGYTF. Together with reference TRBV7-8 and TRBJ1-2, the CDR3 gives the full variable domain: GAGVSQSPRYKVAKRGQDVALRCDPISGHVSLFWYQQALGQGPEFLTYFQNEAQLDKSGLPSDRFFAERPEGSVSTLKIQRTQQEDSAVYLCASSLSRGLGYGYTFGSGTRLTVV.

The chain carries TRBV2 and TRBJ2-3; 9 bases are shared with TRBD1. Trimming removed 5 bases from V and 1 base from J; junction bases left unmatched: 4. There are 15 residues in the CDR3. Germline values: CDR1 SNHLY, CDR2 FYNNEI. This chain's CDR3 is CASSNRGQRTDTQYF. The CDR3 DNA reads TGTGCCAGCAGTAACAGGGGGCAACGCACAGATACGCAGTATTTT.

The gene calls are TRBV5-4 and TRBJ2-3; 8 nucleotides agree with TRBD2. V trimming: 5 bases; J trimming: 6 bases; junction bases outside the gene matches: 11. Germline V gene data show CDR1 as SGHNT and CDR2 as YYREEE (reference sequence). The CDR3 is 15 amino acids. CDR3 residues: CASSGGRGAIDTQYF. The CDR3 region has the DNA TGTGCCAGCAGTGGGGGGCGGGGGGCTATCGATACGCAGTATTTT.